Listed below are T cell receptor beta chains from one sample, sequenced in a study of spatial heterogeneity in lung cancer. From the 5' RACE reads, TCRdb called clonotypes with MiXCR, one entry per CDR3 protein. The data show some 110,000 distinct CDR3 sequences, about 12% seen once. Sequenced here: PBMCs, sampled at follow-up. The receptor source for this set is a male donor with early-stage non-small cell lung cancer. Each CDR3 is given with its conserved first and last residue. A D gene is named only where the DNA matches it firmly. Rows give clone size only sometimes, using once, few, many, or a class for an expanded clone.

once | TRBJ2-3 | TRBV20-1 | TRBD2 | CSAIAGASTDTQYF | TGCAGTGCTATAGCGGGCGCTAGCACAGATACGCAGTATTTT
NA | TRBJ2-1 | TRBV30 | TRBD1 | CAGEQGALSYNEQFF | TGTGCCGGAGAACAGGGGGCTCTTTCCTACAATGAGCAGTTCTTC
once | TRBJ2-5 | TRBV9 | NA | CASSETPHGGQETQYF | TGTGCCAGCAGCGAGACGCCTCACGGGGGACAAGAGACCCAGTACTTC
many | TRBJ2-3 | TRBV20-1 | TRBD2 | CSARPPGGLAADTQYF | TGCAGTGCTAGACCCCCTGGTGGACTAGCAGCAGATACGCAGTATTTT
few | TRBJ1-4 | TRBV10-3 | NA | CAIRPGRSNEKLFF | TGTGCCATCAGACCGGGACGGTCTAATGAAAAACTGTTTTTT
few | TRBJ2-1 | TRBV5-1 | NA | CASSLGTDQKFF | TGCGCCAGCAGCTTGGGGACAGATCAAAAGTTCTTC
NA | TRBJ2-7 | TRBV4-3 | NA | CASSSGFDQYEQYF | TGCGCCAGCAGCTCAGGGTTTGATCAGTACGAGCAGTACTTC
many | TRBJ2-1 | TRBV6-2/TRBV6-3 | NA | CASSYLLRGGPVGDEQFF | TGTGCCAGCAGTTACCTTTTGCGCGGGGGCCCAGTTGGGGATGAGCAGTTCTTC
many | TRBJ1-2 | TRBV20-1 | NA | CSARLYGYTF | TGCAGTGCTAGGCTCTATGGCTACACCTTC
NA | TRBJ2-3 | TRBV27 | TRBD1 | CASSLIGQADTQYF | TGTGCCAGCAGTTTAATAGGACAGGCAGATACGCAGTATTTT
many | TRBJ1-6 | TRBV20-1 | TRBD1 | CSAEGGQGRSPLHF | TGCAGTGCTGAGGGGGGACAGGGACGTTCACCCCTCCACTTT
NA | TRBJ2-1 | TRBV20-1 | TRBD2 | CSAGRAGVSYNEQFF | TGCAGTGCTGGACGAGCGGGGGTTTCCTACAATGAGCAGTTCTTC
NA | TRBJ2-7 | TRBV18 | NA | CASSPTAEYEQYF | TGTGCCAGCTCCCCCACGGCAGAGTACGAGCAGTACTTC
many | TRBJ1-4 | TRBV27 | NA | CASSPNMDSVKLFF | TGTGCCAGCAGTCCGAACATGGATAGTGTAAAACTGTTTTTT
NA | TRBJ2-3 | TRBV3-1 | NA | CASSQDRGDTQYF | TGTGCCAGCAGCCAAGACCGTGGAGATACGCAGTATTTT
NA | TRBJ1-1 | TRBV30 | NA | CAWSKYPEAFF | TGTGCCTGGAGTAAGTACCCTGAAGCTTTCTTT
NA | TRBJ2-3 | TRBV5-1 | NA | CASSYLVERGTDTQYF | TGCGCCAGCAGCTATCTCGTGGAGCGGGGCACAGATACGCAGTATTTT
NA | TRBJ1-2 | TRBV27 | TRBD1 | CASSLTGGAGGYTF | TGTGCCAGCAGCTTGACAGGGGGCGCAGGTGGCTACACCTTC
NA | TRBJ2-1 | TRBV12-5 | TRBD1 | CASGLVSGGGQFF | TGTGCTAGTGGTTTGGTATCAGGGGGCGGGCAGTTCTTC
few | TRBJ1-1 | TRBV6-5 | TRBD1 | CASSYRQGNTEAFF | TGTGCCAGCAGTTACAGACAGGGGAACACTGAAGCTTTCTTT
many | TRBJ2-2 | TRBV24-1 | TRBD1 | CATKGQPNTGELFF | TGTGCCACCAAGGGACAGCCCAACACCGGGGAGCTGTTTTTT
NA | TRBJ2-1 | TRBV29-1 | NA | CSVQTGFVYNEQFF | TGCAGCGTTCAGACAGGTTTTGTCTACAATGAGCAGTTCTTC
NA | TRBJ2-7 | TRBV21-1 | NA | CASGFSGGLSYEQYF | TGTGCCAGCGGATTTAGCGGGGGCCTTTCCTACGAGCAGTACTTC
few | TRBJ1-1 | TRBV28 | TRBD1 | CASSFPGQGEYEAFF | TGTGCCAGCAGTTTCCCGGGACAGGGGGAATACGAAGCTTTCTTT
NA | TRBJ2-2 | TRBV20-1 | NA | CSATPTTGELFF | TGCAGTGCTACCCCTACGACCGGGGAGCTGTTTTTT
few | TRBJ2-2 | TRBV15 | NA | CATSRDYPPRTGELFF | TGTGCCACCAGCAGAGATTACCCTCCACGGACCGGGGAGCTGTTTTTT
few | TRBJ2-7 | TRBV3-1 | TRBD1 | CASSHWGTGGYEQYF | TGTGCCAGCAGCCATTGGGGGACAGGCGGCTACGAGCAGTACTTC
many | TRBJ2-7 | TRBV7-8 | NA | CASARGITYEQYF | TGTGCCAGCGCCCGGGGGATCACCTACGAGCAGTACTTC
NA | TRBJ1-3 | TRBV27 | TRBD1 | CASSARTGLGNTIYF | TGTGCCAGCAGCGCTAGGACAGGGCTTGGAAACACCATATATTTT
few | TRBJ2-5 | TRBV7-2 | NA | CASSLLVEETQYF | TGTGCCAGCAGCTTGTTGGTGGAAGAGACCCAGTACTTC
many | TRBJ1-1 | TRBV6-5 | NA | CASSYDRWAEAFF | TGTGCCAGCAGTTACGACAGGTGGGCCGAAGCTTTCTTT